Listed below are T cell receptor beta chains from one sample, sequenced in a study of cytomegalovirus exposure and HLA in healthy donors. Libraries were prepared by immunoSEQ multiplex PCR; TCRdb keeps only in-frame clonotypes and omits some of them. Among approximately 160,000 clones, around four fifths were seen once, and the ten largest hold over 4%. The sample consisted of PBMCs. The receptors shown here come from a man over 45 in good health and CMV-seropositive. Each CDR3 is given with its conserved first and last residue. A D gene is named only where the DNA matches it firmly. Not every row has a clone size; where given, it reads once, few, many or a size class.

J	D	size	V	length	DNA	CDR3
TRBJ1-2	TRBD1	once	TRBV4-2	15	TGTGCCAGCAGCCAAGATCGACAGGGGGACTATGGCTACACCTTC	CASSQDRQGDYGYTF
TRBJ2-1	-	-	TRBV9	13	TGTGCCAGCAGCGTAGGAGGGCTAAATGAGCAGTTCTTC	CASSVGGLNEQFF
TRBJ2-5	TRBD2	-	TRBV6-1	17	TGTGCCAGCAGTGAAGCTGCTAGCGGGAGTTTGCGCGAGACCCAGTACTTC	CASSEAASGSLRETQYF
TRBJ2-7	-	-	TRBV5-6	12	TGTGCCAGCAGCTTGGCCCTATACGAGCAGTACTTC	CASSLALYEQYF
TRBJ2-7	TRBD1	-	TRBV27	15	TGTGCCAGCAGGGAGACAGGGCCCTCCTCCTACGAGCAGTACTTC	CASRETGPSSYEQYF
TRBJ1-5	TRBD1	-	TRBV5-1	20	TGCGCCAGCAGCGATCGATGCACAGGGGCTCACACGTATGCGGGTCAGCCCCAGCATTTT	CASSDRCTGAHTYAGQPQHF
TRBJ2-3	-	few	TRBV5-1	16	TGCGCCAGCAGCTTGGGAGGCTCCCCAAGCACAGATACGCAGTATTTT	CASSLGGSPSTDTQYF
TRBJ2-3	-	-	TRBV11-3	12	TGTGCCAGCAGCTTTAGATCAGATACGCAGTATTTT	CASSFRSDTQYF
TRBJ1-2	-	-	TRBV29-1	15	TGCAGCGTTGTCCATCCGGGGGGAGCTAACTATGGCTACACCTTC	CSVVHPGGANYGYTF
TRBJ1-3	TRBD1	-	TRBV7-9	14	TGTGCCAGCAGCTTAACAGGGGCTGGAAACACCATATATTTT	CASSLTGAGNTIYF
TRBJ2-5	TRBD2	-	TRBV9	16	TGTGCCAGCAGCGTAGGGGGCGGGGGGGTCCAAGAGACCCAGTACTTC	CASSVGGGGVQETQYF
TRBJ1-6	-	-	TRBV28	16	TGTGCCAGCAGCCATAAAAGGGACTTCGGATTTTCACCCCTCCACTTT	CASSHKRDFGFSPLHF
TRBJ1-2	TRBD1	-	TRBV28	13	TGTGCCAGCAGCCAACAGGGGAAGTATGGCTACACCTTC	CASSQQGKYGYTF
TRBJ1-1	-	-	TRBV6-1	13	TGTGCCAGCAGTGAATTCGTATCGACTGAAGCTTTCTTT	CASSEFVSTEAFF
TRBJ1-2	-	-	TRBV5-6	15	TGTGCCAGCAGACCGACAGGCCAGACTAACTATGGCTACACCTTC	CASRPTGQTNYGYTF
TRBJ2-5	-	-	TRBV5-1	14	TGCGCCAGCAGCTTCCAGCGGGCCCAAGAGACCCAGTACTTC	CASSFQRAQETQYF
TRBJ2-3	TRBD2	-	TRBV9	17	TGTGCCAGCAGCGTAAGACTAGCGGGAGGCAGCACAGATACGCAGTATTTT	CASSVRLAGGSTDTQYF
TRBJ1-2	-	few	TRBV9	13	TGTGCCAGCAGCGTCCCGGGACTCTATGGCTACACCTTC	CASSVPGLYGYTF
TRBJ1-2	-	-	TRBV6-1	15	TGTGCCAGCAGCGGGACACATCCTGTGAACTATGGCTACACCTTC	CASSGTHPVNYGYTF
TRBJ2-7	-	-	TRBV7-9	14	TGTGCCAGCAGCTTAGCGACAGGCTCCTACGAGCAGTACTTC	CASSLATGSYEQYF
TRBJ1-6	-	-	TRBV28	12	TGTGCCAGCAGTTGGGCTAATTCACCCCTCCACTTT	CASSWANSPLHF
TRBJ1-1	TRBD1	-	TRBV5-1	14	TGCGCCAGCAGCTTGGCCAGGGGGAACTCTGAAGCTTTCTTT	CASSLARGNSEAFF
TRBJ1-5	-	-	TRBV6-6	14	TGTGCCAGCAGTTACTCGAGAGGCAATCAGCCCCAGCATTTT	CASSYSRGNQPQHF
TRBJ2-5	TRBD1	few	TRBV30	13	TGTGCCTGGAACGACAGGGGACAAGAGACCCAGTACTTC	CAWNDRGQETQYF
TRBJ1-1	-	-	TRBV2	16	TGTGCCAGCAGTGACCCCCGGCAGGGGACAAGGACTGAAGCTTTCTTT	CASSDPRQGTRTEAFF
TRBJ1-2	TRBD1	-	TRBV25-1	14	TGTGCCAGCAGTGAGACAGGGCCCAACTATGGCTACACCTTC	CASSETGPNYGYTF
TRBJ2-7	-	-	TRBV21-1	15	TGTGCCAGCAGCAAAGGGGCTAGCGGGAGCTACGAGCAGTACTTC	CASSKGASGSYEQYF
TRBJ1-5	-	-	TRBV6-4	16	TGTGCCAGCAGTGACCCAGACAGAAATAGCAATCAGCCCCAGCATTTT	CASSDPDRNSNQPQHF
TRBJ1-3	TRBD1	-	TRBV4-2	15	TGTGCCAGCAGCCAAGATAACAGGGGATGGAACACCATATATTTT	CASSQDNRGWNTIYF
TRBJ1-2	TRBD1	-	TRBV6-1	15	TGTGCCAGCAGTGCAGACAGGGGGCGAGGGTATGGCTACACCTTC	CASSADRGRGYGYTF
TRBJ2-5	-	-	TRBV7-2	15	TGTGCCAGCAGTCCAGGGGGGCTTGCCAAGCGGACCCAGTACTTC	CASSPGGLAKRTQYF
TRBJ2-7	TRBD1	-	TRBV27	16	TGTGCCAGCAGTCTGATCGGACAGGGATCTTGGTACGAGCAGTACTTC	CASSLIGQGSWYEQYF
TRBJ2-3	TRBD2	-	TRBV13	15	TGTGCCAGCAGCACCCTAGCGGGGGTCACAGATACGCAGTATTTT	CASSTLAGVTDTQYF
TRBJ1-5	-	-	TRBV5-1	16	TGCGCCAGCAGCTTGGGGGGGCCCGGTCCTCAATCAGTCCAGCATTTT	CASSLGGPGPQSVQHF
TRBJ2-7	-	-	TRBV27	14	TGTGCCAGCAGTTTAGGGCAGCCTCCCTACGAGCAGTACTTC	CASSLGQPPYEQYF
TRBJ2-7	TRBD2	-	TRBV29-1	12	TGCAGCGCAAGAGCGGGACCCTACGAGCAGTACTTC	CSARAGPYEQYF
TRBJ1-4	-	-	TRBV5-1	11	TGCGCCAGCAGCTCGAATGAAAAACTGTTTTTT	CASSSNEKLFF
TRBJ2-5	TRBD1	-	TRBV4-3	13	TGCGCCAGCAGCGATGACAGGGAAGAGACCCAGTACTTC	CASSDDREETQYF
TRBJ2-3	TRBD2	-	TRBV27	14	TGTGCCAGCAGTCGATCTTTAGCGGGAGACGCGCAGTATTTT	CASSRSLAGDAQYF
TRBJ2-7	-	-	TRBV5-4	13	TGTGCCAGCAGCTTGGGGGGCGACTACGAGCAGTACTTC	CASSLGGDYEQYF
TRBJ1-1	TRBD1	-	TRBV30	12	TGTGCCGGGGACAGGGCAGCCACTGAAGCTTTCTTT	CAGDRAATEAFF
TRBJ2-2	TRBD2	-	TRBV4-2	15	TGTGCCAGCAGCCGAGGACTAGCGCGGGCCGGGGAGCTGTTTTTT	CASSRGLARAGELFF
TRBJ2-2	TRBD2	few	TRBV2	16	TGTGCCAGCAGTGGCCGGGACTACCGTTACACCGGGGAGCTGTTTTTT	CASSGRDYRYTGELFF
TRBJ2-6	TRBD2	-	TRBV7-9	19	TGTGCCAGCAGCAAAGCAGCGGGAGGGCAACAGACTGGGGCCAACGTCCTGACTTTC	CASSKAAGGQQTGANVLTF
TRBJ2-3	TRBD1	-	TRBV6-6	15	TGTGCCAGCAGTTACCACAGGGGGCGCTCAGATACGCAGTATTTT	CASSYHRGRSDTQYF
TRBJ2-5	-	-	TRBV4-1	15	TGCGCCAGCAGCCAAACCCTACTAGCATTCGAGACCCAGTACTTC	CASSQTLLAFETQYF
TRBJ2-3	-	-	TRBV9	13	TGTGCCAGCAGCCGAGAGGGAACAGATACGCAGTATTTT	CASSREGTDTQYF
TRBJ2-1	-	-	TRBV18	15	TGTGCCAGCTCACCAGTCGGGAGTTCCTACAATGAGCAGTTCTTC	CASSPVGSSYNEQFF
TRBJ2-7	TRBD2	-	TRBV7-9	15	TGTGCCAGCAGCCTGACTAGCGACCTCCGGTACGAGCAGTACTTC	CASSLTSDLRYEQYF